The T cell receptor (beta chain) under discussion was sequenced for a study of T cell responses to AZD1222 COVID-19 vaccine. V gave up 0 bases and J gave up 7 bases; unmatched junction bases: 9. CDR3 length: 15 amino acids. Germline CDR1 reads SGHRS; CDR2 reads YFSETQ. Measured with immunoSEQ multiplex PCR; TCRdb has only the in-frame clones, and not every one. The sample holds over 100,000 clones; 70% to 90% are singletons and the top ten take about 15%. This chain links TRBV5-1 with TRBJ1-2; TRBD1 agrees at 7 bases. This TCR derives from an adult in good health. The source material was peripheral blood, sampled on day 0 of AZD1222 vaccination. The CDR3 loop reads CASSLETGYVSGYTF. CDR3 coding DNA: TGCGCCAGCAGCTTGGAGACAGGGTACGTGAGTGGCTACACCTTC.